The 25 T cell receptor beta chains in this list originate from one sample, sequenced in a study of response to subunit inactivated influenza vaccine. TCRdb processed the RT-PCR reads anew with MiXCR; each CDR3 protein has one entry. Counted here are hundreds of thousands of distinct CDR3 sequences, approximately 11% occurring once; the ten biggest clones make up around 10%. These data were likewise used in another study, on T cells expressing NK-cell markers. Per that study: Making the TCR beta cDNA relied on 5'RACE template switching with UMIs.

The sample consisted of PBMCs from blood, taken on the day of vaccination. Receptor source: a man aged 50 to 59 who received an inactivated influenza vaccine.

This clonotype was seen just once. The chain recombines TRBV29-1 with TRBJ1-4, with TRBD1 matching over 9 bases. Germline CDR1 and CDR2: SQVTM and ANQGSEA. This CDR3 region has 13 residues. The V segment lost 6 bases and the J segment 10 bases; nucleotides outside the gene matches: 9. The CDR3 nucleotides read TGCAGCGTCCAGGTACAGGGGGCCTCAAAACTGTTTTTT. It yields the protein CSVQVQGASKLFF.

The table lists this clonotype with a few counts. V usage is TRBV7-8 and J usage is TRBJ2-1; D is unclear. CDR3 length: 15 amino acids. Germline V lookup: CDR1 SGHVS, CDR2 FQNEAQ. Between the trimmed V and J ends, which lost 0 bases and 5 bases, there was a span of 11 bases. The CDR3 loop reads CASSLARTTNNEQFF. The DNA for the CDR3 is TGTGCCAGCAGCTTAGCGCGAACTACGAACAATGAGCAGTTCTTC.

This clonotype was seen ten or more times. V gene TRBV7-8 combines with J gene TRBJ2-3; D is undetermined. In germline, CDR1 is SGHVS, CDR2 FQNEAQ. There are 13 residues in the CDR3. The V gene lost 4 bases and the J gene lost 1 base, with 6 bases spanning the gap. This CDR3 reads CASSSTRTDTQYF. In nucleotides, the CDR3 is TGTGCCAGCAGCTCGACACGCACAGATACGCAGTATTTT. Full variable domain (rest looked up from reference TRBV7-8 and TRBJ2-3): GAGVSQSPRYKVAKRGQDVALRCDPISGHVSLFWYQQALGQGPEFLTYFQNEAQLDKSGLPSDRFFAERPEGSVSTLKIQRTQQEDSAVYLCASSSTRTDTQYFGPGTRLTVL.

The V and J genes are TRBV5-1 and TRBJ2-1, with D possibly TRBD1 on 5 matching bases. The CDR3 is made up of 16 amino acids. Germline lookup yields CDR1 SGHRS and CDR2 YFSETQ. V dropped 0 bases and J dropped 2 bases, with 12 bases sitting between them. The CDR3 loop is CASSLADRTTYNEQFF. As DNA, the CDR3 is TGCGCCAGCAGCTTGGCCGACCGGACAACCTACAATGAGCAGTTCTTC.

In its sample, this clonotype was seen a few times. The V call is TRBV7-2, the J call TRBJ1-4; no firm D call. The CDR3 length is 13 residues. Looked up from germline, CDR1 is SGHTA and CDR2 is FQGNSA. The V and J ends lost 1 base and 4 bases respectively, with 4 bases between them. The CDR3 nucleotides are TGTGCCAGCAGCTTAGGTGTTAATGAAAAACTGTTTTTT. This encodes CASSLGVNEKLFF.

There are a few counts of this clonotype. The gene calls are TRBV20-1 and TRBJ2-3, with unresolved D. The CDR3 is made up of 15 amino acids. The germline V gene encodes CDR1 DFQATT and CDR2 SNEGSKA (reference sequence). The ends were cut back, 0 bases at V and 0 bases at J, with 10 bases in the middle. The CDR3 reads CSARDVASSTDTQYF. CDR3 nucleotides: TGCAGTGCTAGAGACGTTGCTTCTAGCACAGATACGCAGTATTTT.

This clonotype was picked up a small number of times. This sequence joins TRBV7-2 and TRBJ2-7; D is perhaps TRBD2 (5 bases). V lost 2 bases and J lost 0, with 11 bases in between. Germline V CDR1 and CDR2: SGHTA, FQGNSA. The CDR3 has 15 residues. CDR3 DNA: TGTGCCAGCAGCTTATTGCGGACTCCCTCCTACGAGCAGTACTTC. Amino acid sequence: CASSLLRTPSYEQYF.

This clonotype has just a few counts. V is TRBV7-2 and J is TRBJ2-2, with D maybe TRBD2 (6 bases). CDR3 length: 15 amino acids. V lost 0 bases, J lost 4 bases, and 9 bases lay in between. Germline CDR1 reads SGHTA; CDR2 reads FQGNSA. CDR3 residues: CASSLAHGGTGELFF. The CDR3 nucleotides read TGTGCCAGCAGCTTAGCGCACGGGGGCACCGGGGAGCTGTTTTTT.

The chain links TRBV12-3 or TRBV12-4 to TRBJ2-7; 9 bases line up with TRBD1. The CDR3 consists of 15 residues. V trimming: 6 bases; J trimming: 1 base; junction bases outside the gene matches: 7. The CDR3 bases are TGTGCCAGCAGCCGCCAGGACAGGGGTTCCTACGAGCAGTACTTC. Translation: CASSRQDRGSYEQYF.

This chain uses TRBV28 with TRBJ2-1; the match to TRBD2 covers 9 bases. Germline V gene sequence: CDR1 MDHEN, CDR2 SYDVKM. This CDR3 contains 17 residues. V was clipped by 0 bases and J by 2 bases; unmatched bases: 5. Here the CDR3 DNA reads TGTGCCAGCAGTTTATGGGGTAGCGGGGGTCCCTACAATGAGCAGTTCTTC. Protein product: CASSLWGSGGPYNEQFF.

There are many counts of this clonotype. The rearrangement uses TRBV4-1 and TRBJ1-2; weak D call: TRBD1 (6 bases). The germline V gene has CDR1 MGHRA and CDR2 YSYEKL. V was clipped by 0 bases and J by 4 bases, with 9 bases between them. The CDR3 runs 14 residues. CDR3 region: CASSQDTGIYGYTF. DNA for the CDR3: TGCGCCAGCAGCCAAGATACAGGGATCTATGGCTACACCTTC.

The V call is TRBV9, the J call TRBJ2-2, with TRBD2 matching over 9 bases. The V gene end was trimmed by 2 bases and the J gene end by 5 bases; junction bases not matched to a gene: 4. The CDR3 loop spans 15 amino acids. CDR1 SGDLS and CDR2 YYNGEE come from the germline V gene. The CDR3 DNA is TGTGCCAGCAGCGTCGGGACTAGCCGGACCGGGGAGCTGTTTTTT. The encoded protein is CASSVGTSRTGELFF.

This clonotype turned up a few times. V usage is TRBV6-6 and J usage is TRBJ1-4; no definite D call. The V gene lost 8 bases and the J gene lost 4 bases, with 8 bases spanning the gap. The CDR3 is 12 amino acids. From germline, CDR1 is MNHNY and CDR2 SVGAGI (reference sequence). The CDR3 loop is CASPCFNEKLFF. As DNA, the CDR3 is TGTGCCAGCCCTTGCTTTAATGAAAAACTGTTTTTT.

This clonotype showed up just a few times. The V gene is TRBV29-1, the J gene TRBJ1-2; D is ambiguous. The CDR3 is made up of 12 amino acids. The V gene's germline CDR1 is SQVTM and CDR2 ANQGSEA. Trimming took 5 bases from V and 2 from J, leaving 9 bases between them. CDR3 sequence: CSVPGLNYGYTF. The CDR3 coding sequence is TGCAGCGTTCCGGGTCTCAACTATGGCTACACCTTC.

The chain links TRBV12-3 or TRBV12-4 to TRBJ2-1; unclear D gene. V dropped 6 bases and J dropped 6 bases, with 9 bases sitting between them. The CDR3 loop spans 12 amino acids. CDR3 sequence reads: CASRLSLNEQFF. The CDR3, as DNA: TGTGCCAGCAGGTTGTCTCTCAATGAGCAGTTCTTC.

This clonotype was picked up a small number of times. This rearrangement joins TRBV24-1 to TRBJ2-3; TRBD2 aligns across 7 bases. There are 15 residues in the CDR3. Looked up from germline, CDR1 is KGHDR and CDR2 is SFDVKD. J was trimmed by 0 bases and V by 2 bases; bases with no gene match: 1. The CDR3 here is CATSDSGGSTDTQYF. CDR3 coding DNA: TGTGCCACCAGTGATTCCGGGGGGAGCACAGATACGCAGTATTTT.

This sequence joins TRBV15 and TRBJ1-5, with D hard to call. This CDR3 comprises 15 residues. The germline V gene has CDR1 LNHNV and CDR2 YYDKDF (reference sequence). The V end was cut by 4 bases, the J end by 9 bases, with 19 bases between. The CDR3 DNA reads as TGTGCCACCAGCATCCGCGTCGGGCAAAAGGGGCCCCAGCATTTT. This sequence encodes CATSIRVGQKGPQHF.

This clonotype was observed many times. The chain joins TRBV12-3 or TRBV12-4 to TRBJ2-3; 7 bases match TRBD1. The CDR3 has 15 residues. With 2 bases clipped from V and 2 bases from J, the junction kept 4 bases outside the gene matches. CDR3 sequence reads: CASSLKGQNTDTQYF. The CDR3, as DNA: TGTGCCAGCAGTTTAAAGGGACAGAACACAGATACGCAGTATTTT.

This clonotype has only a few counts. The rearrangement links TRBV4-2 to TRBJ2-5, with 9 bases fitting TRBD1. Germline CDR1 is LGHNA and CDR2 is YNFKEQ. Losses at the gene ends were 4 bases for V and 4 bases for J; bases not matched to a gene: 4. The CDR3 is made up of 14 amino acids. CDR3 amino acids: CASSPRTGAETQYF. The CDR3, as DNA: TGTGCCAGCAGCCCCCGGACAGGGGCAGAGACCCAGTACTTC.

This clonotype was seen a few times. The chain combines TRBV19 with TRBJ1-1, with a tentative D call TRBD1 (6 bases). Germline loops: CDR1 LNHDA, CDR2 SQIVND (reference sequence). V lost 5 bases, J lost 0 bases, and 16 bases lay in between. This CDR3 region has 16 residues. CDR3 region: CASSYQGILMNTEAFF. CDR3 coding DNA: TGTGCCAGTAGTTATCAGGGGATTCTTATGAACACTGAAGCTTTCTTT.

This chain connects TRBV15 to TRBJ2-7, with TRBD2 matching 9 bases. The CDR3 has 15 residues. Per germline, CDR1 LNHNV and CDR2 YYDKDF (reference sequence). The V segment lost 3 bases and the J segment 2 bases; nucleotides outside the gene matches: 5. In nucleotides, the CDR3 is TGTGCCACCAGCAGGGCTAGCGGGACGGCCTACGAGCAGTACTTC. Protein product: CATSRASGTAYEQYF.

The chain carries TRBV19 and TRBJ2-3; D may be TRBD1 (6 bases). The V end was cut by 8 bases, the J end by 4 bases, with 13 bases between. CDR3 length: 13 amino acids. CDR1 is LNHDA, CDR2 SQIVND, per germline (reference sequence). The CDR3: CASSTPGADTQYF. The CDR3 nucleotides read TGTGCCAGTTCTACCCCAGGGGCAGATACGCAGTATTTT.

A few counts support this clonotype. V is TRBV30 and J is TRBJ2-1; 11 positions agree with TRBD2. Trimming removed 0 bases from V and 4 bases from J; junction bases left unmatched: 5. The CDR3 is 16 amino acids. The germline V gene encodes CDR1 GTSNPN and CDR2 SVGIG (reference sequence). The CDR3 nucleotides are TGTGCCTGGAGTGTTGATGGGACTAGCGGATACAATGAGCAGTTCTTC. It is translated as CAWSVDGTSGYNEQFF.

With regard to this clonotype: At one end, the junction sequence differs from germline, possibly due to a read error. The chain is built from TRBV28 and TRBJ2-5; D gene ambiguous. This CDR3 comprises 13 residues. Germline CDR1 MDHEN, CDR2 SYDVKM. The CDR3 loop reads CASNGLGWETQYF. CDR3 sequence (DNA): TGTGCAAGCAACGGTCTGGGGTGGGAGACCCAGTACTTC.

V gene TRBV25-1 combines with J gene TRBJ2-7; no clear D gene. This CDR3 has 13 amino acids. Germline V gene sequence: CDR1 MGHDK, CDR2 SYGVNS. V dropped 3 bases and J dropped 2 bases, with 8 bases sitting between them. The CDR3 sequence is CASSEGGTYEQYF. In nucleotides, the CDR3 is TGTGCCAGCAGTGAGGGTGGAACCTACGAGCAGTACTTC.